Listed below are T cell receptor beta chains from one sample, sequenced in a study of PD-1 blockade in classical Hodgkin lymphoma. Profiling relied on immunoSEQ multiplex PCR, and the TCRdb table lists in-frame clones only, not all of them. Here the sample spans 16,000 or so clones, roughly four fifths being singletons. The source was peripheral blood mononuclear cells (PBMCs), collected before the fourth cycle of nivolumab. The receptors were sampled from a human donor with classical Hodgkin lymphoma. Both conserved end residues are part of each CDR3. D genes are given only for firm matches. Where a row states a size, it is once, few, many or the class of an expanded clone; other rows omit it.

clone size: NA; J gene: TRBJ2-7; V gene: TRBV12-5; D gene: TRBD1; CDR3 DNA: TGTGCTAGTGGCCCCGGACCGGGACAGGGGGCCTACGAGCAGTACTTC; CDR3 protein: CASGPGPGQGAYEQYF
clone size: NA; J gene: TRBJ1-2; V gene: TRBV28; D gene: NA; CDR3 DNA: TGTGCCAGCAGTGAGGGGAACTATGGCTACACCTTC; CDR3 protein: CASSEGNYGYTF
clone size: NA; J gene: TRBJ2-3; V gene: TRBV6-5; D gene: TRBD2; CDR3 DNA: TGTGCCAGCAGCGGGTCCGGGGGGGCCAGCGATACGCAGTATTTT; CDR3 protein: CASSGSGGASDTQYF
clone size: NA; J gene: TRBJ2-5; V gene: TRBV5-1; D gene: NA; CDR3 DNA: TGCGCCAGCAGCTTGGGCGGAGTTTACCAAGAGACCCAGTACTTC; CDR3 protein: CASSLGGVYQETQYF
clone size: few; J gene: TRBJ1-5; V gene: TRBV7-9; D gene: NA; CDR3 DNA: TGTGCCAGCAGCTCGGACGGGAGCAATCAGCCCCAGCATTTT; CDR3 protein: CASSSDGSNQPQHF
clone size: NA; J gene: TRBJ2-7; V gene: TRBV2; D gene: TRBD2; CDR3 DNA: TGTGCCAGCAAAGGGACTAGCGGGGCCGAGCAGTACTTC; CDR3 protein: CASKGTSGAEQYF
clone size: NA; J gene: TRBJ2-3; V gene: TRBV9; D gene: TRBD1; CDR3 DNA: TGTGCCAGCAGCGTAGCGACCCCAGGGGGCTACACAGATACGCAGTATTTT; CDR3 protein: CASSVATPGGYTDTQYF
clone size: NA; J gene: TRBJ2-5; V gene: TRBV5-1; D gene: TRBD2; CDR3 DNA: TGCGCCAGCAGCCCGAGCGGGGCCGGGGGAGAGACCCAGTACTTC; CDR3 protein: CASSPSGAGGETQYF
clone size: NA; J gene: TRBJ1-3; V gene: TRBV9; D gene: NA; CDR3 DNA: TGTGCCAGCAGCGGGTATTCGGCAGGCAACTCTGGAAACACCATATATTTT; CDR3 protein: CASSGYSAGNSGNTIYF
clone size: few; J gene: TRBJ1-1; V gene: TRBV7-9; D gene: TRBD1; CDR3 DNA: TGTGCCAGTTGGGGACAGACTGCGAACACTGAAGCTTTCTTT; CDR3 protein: CASWGQTANTEAFF
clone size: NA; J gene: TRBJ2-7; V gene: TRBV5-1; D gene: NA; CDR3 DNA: TGCGCCAGCAGCTTGGCGGACGAGCAGTACTTC; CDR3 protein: CASSLADEQYF
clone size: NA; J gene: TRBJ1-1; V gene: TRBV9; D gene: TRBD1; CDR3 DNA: TGTGCCAGCAGCGAATTGGGACAGTCGAACACTGAAGCTTTCTTT; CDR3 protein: CASSELGQSNTEAFF
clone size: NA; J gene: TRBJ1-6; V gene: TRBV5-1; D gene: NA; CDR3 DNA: TGCGCCAGCAGCTTGACTGGTGTTGGTTTGCGTTCACCCCTCCACTTT; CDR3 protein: CASSLTGVGLRSPLHF
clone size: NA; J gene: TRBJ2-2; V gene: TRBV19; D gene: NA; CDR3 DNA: TGTGCCACTTGGTGGTCGAACACCGGGGAGCTGTTTTTT; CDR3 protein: CATWWSNTGELFF
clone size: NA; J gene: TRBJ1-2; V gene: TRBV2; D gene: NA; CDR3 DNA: TGTGCCAGCAGCCGGCAATATGGCTACACCTTC; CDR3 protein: CASSRQYGYTF
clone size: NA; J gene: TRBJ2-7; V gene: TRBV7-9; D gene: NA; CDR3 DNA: TGTGCCAGCAGCTTACAACTTGCCGAGCAGTACTTC; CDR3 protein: CASSLQLAEQYF
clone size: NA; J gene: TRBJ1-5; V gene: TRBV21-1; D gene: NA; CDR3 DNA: TGTGCCAGCAGCAAAGTGGCTCGTGGGGGGAGCACCAATCAGCCCCAGCATTTT; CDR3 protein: CASSKVARGGSTNQPQHF
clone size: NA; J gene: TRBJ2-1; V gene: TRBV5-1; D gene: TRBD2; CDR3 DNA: TGCGCCAGCAGCTTACTCTCTGGGGGGGACAATGAGCAGTTCTTC; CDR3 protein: CASSLLSGGDNEQFF
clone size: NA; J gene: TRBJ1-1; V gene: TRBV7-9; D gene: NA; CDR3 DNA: TGTGCCAGCACCAGTCTCAAGGACACAGAAGCTTTCTTT; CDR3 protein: CASTSLKDTEAFF
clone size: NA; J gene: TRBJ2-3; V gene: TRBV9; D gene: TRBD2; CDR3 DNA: TGTGCCAGCAGCGCGACTAGCGGGGTGGATACGCAGTATTTT; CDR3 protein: CASSATSGVDTQYF
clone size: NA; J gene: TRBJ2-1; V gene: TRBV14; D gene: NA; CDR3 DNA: TGTGCCAGCAGCCAAGTATCAGGTTTAGGGCAGTTCTTC; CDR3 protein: CASSQVSGLGQFF
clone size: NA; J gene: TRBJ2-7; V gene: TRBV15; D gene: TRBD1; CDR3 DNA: TGTGCCACCAGCAGAGGGTTGGGACAGGTCTACGAGCAGTACTTC; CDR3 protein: CATSRGLGQVYEQYF
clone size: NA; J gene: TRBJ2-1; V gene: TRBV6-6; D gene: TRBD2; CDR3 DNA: TGTGCCAGCAGTTCCCGGACTAGCTCCTACAATGAGCAGTTCTTC; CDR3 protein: CASSSRTSSYNEQFF
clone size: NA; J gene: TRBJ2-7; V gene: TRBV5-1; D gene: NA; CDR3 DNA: TGCGCCAGCAGCTTGGATCCGATCTACGAGCAGTACTTC; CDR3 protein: CASSLDPIYEQYF
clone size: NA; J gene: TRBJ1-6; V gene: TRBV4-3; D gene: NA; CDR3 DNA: TGCGCCAGCAGCCAAGTTGGGGTCGGAAGCTCACCCCTCCACTTT; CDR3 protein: CASSQVGVGSSPLHF
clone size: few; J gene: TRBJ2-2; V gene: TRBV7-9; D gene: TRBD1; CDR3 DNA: TGTGCCAGCAGCCTAGGGACAGACACCGGGGAGCTGTTTTTT; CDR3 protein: CASSLGTDTGELFF
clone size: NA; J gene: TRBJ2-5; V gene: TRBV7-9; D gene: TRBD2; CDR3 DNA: TGTGCCAGCAGCTTAATCAGCGGGATGGGAGAGACCCAGTACTTC; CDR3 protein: CASSLISGMGETQYF
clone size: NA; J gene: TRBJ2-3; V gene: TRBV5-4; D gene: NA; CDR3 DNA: TGTGCCAGCAGCTCTAGACAGACAGATACGCAGTATTTT; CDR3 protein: CASSSRQTDTQYF
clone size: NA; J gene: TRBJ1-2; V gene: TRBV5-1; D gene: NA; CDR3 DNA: TGCGCCAGCAGCTTGACGCAAGCTAACTATGGCTACACCTTC; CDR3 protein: CASSLTQANYGYTF
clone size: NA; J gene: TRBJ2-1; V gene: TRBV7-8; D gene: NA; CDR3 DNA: TGTGCCAGCAGCTTGGGGGGTACCTACAATGAGCAGTTCTTC; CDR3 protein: CASSLGGTYNEQFF
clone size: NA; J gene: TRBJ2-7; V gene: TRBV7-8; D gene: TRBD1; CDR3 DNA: TGTGCCAGCAGCTTAGGACAGGGGACGCAGTACTTC; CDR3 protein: CASSLGQGTQYF
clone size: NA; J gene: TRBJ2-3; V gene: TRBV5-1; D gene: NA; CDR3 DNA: TGCGCCAGCAGCTTGGCCTGGCCTAGCGAAACGCAGTATTTT; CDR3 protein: CASSLAWPSETQYF
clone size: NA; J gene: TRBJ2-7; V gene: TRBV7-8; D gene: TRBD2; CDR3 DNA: TGTGCCAGCAGCTTAGGATCGTGGGTTGGGGGGGTCACCTACGAGCAGTACTTC; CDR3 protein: CASSLGSWVGGVTYEQYF
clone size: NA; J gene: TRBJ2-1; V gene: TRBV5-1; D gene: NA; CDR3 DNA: TGCGCCAGCAGCTTGGCCCTTGGATCTCACAATGAGCAGTTCTTC; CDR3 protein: CASSLALGSHNEQFF
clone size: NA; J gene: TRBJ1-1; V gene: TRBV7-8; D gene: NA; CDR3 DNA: TGTGCCAGCAGCTTAGTTCAGGGAGGGACTGAAGCTTTCTTT; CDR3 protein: CASSLVQGGTEAFF
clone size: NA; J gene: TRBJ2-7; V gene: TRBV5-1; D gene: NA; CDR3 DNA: TGCGCCAGCAGCTACGAGTCATCGCACTACGAGCAGTACTTC; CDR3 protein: CASSYESSHYEQYF
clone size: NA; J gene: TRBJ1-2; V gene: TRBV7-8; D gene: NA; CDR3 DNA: TGTGCCAGCAGCTTTGGTACGGGCCACGACCTATATGGCTACACCTTC; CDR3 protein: CASSFGTGHDLYGYTF
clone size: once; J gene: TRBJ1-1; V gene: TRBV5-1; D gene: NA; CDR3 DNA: TGCGCCAGCAGCTTGGTAGGGATCCCTGAAGCTTTCTTT; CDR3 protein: CASSLVGIPEAFF
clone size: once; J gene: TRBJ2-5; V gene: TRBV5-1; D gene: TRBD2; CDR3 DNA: TGCGCCAGCAGCTTGTTAGCGGGGGGTCGGGAGACCCAGTACTTC; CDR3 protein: CASSLLAGGRETQYF
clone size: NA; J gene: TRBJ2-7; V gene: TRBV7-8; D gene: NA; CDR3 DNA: TGTGCCAGCAGCTTAGCGGACGGGTCCTACGAGCAGTACTTC; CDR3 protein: CASSLADGSYEQYF
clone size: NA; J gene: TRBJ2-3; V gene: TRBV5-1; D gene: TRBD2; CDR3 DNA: TGCGCCAGCAGCCCGGGAGGGGGTGGAAACACAGATACGCAGTATTTT; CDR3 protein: CASSPGGGGNTDTQYF
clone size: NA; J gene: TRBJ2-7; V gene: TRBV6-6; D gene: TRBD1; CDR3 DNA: TGTGCCAGCAGTTACGGACAGGGGGCGGGCGAGCAGTACTTC; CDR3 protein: CASSYGQGAGEQYF
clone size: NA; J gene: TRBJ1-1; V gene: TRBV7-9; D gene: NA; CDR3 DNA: TGTGCCAGCGAAGAAATGAACACTGAAGCTTTCTTT; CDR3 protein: CASEEMNTEAFF
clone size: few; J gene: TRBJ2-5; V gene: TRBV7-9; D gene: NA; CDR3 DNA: TGTGCCAGCAGCTTAGATCGGCTTTTCGGGGAGACCCAGTACTTC; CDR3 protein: CASSLDRLFGETQYF
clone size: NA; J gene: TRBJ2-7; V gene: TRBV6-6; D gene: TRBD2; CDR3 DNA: TGTGCCAGCAGTTCGGGACTAGCAGTTTTCTACGAGCAGTACTTC; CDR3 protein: CASSSGLAVFYEQYF
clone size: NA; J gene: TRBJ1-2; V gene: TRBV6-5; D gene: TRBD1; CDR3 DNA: TGTGCCAGCAGACTAACCGGACAGGTGAACTATGGCTACACCTTC; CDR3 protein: CASRLTGQVNYGYTF